The clone carrying this T cell receptor (beta chain) was counted a single time. The data derive from a study of blood T cell repertoires in COVID-19. Study background: COVID-19 samples collected from the United States, Italy and Spain covered acute and convalescent phases. Sample material is recorded as cDNA or gDNA derived from T cells, B-cell-depleted T cells, or PBMCs.

Profiling relied on immunoSEQ multiplex PCR, and the TCRdb table lists in-frame clones only, not all of them. The sample yields about 170,000 clones, approximately 82% seen once. The ends lost 4 bases at V and 9 bases at J; junction bases unmatched: 9. Germline V gene sequence: CDR1 SQVTM, CDR2 ANQGSEA. The CDR3 consists of 13 residues. The sequence came from a woman between 70 and 85 years old who had recovered from COVID-19. Material: peripheral blood. The chain links TRBV29-1 to TRBJ2-5, with TRBD1 matching 9 bases. The CDR3 DNA is TGCAGCGTTGTGGGGGACAGGGTTGAGGCCCAGTACTTC. Translated: CSVVGDRVEAQYF.